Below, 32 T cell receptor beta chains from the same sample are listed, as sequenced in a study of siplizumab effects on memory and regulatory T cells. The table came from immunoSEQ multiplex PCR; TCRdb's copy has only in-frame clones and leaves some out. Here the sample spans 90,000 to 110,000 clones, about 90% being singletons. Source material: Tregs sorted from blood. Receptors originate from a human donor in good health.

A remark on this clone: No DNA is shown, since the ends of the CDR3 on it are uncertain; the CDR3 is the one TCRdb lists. The chain's CDR3 is CASSPRRAGELFF. The chain joins TRBV14 to TRBJ2-2; the DNA was not compared with TRBD2, the D call given in the table. The CDR3 is 13 residues long, ends included. Germline lookup yields CDR1 SGHDN and CDR2 FVKESK.

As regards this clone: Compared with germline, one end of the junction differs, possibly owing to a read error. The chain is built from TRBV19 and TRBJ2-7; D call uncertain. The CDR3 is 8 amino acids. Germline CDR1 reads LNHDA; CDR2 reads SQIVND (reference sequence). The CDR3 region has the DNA TGCGCTTACTACGAGCAGTACTTC. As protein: CAYYEQYF. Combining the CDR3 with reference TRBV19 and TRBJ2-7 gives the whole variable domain DGGITQSPKYLFRKEGQNVTLSCEQNLNHDAMYWYRQDPGQGLRLIYYSQIVNDFQKGDIAEGYSVSREKKESFPLTVTSAQKNPTAFYLCAYYEQYFGPGTRLTVT.

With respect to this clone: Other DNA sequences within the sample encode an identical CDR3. The CDR3 spells CASTLGQGGILNTGELFF. For the CDR3, the DNA is TGTGCCAGCACCTTAGGGCAGGGGGGGATATTGAACACCGGGGAGCTGTTTTTT. The genes are TRBV27 and TRBJ2-2, with D perhaps TRBD1 or TRBD2 (7 bases each). Germline values: CDR1 MNHEY, CDR2 SMNVEV (reference sequence). The CDR3 consists of 18 residues. Trimming pared 7 bases from V and 1 base from J, leaving 22 bases between.

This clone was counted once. The CDR3 region is CASSLLGQLPQYF. The CDR3 DNA reads TGTGCCAGCAGTTTACTCGGACAACTTCCCCAGTATTTT. V usage is TRBV27 and J usage is TRBJ2-3; a possible D gene is TRBD1 (5 bases). Trimming took 2 bases from V and 12 from J, leaving 15 bases between them. The CDR3 totals 13 residues. Germline V lookup: CDR1 MNHEY, CDR2 SMNVEV (reference sequence).

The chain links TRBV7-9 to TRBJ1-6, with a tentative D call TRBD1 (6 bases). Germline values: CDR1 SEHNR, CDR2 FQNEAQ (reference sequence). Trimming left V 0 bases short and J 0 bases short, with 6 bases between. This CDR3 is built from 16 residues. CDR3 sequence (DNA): TGTGCCAGCAGCTTAGCAGGGGGCTCCTATAATTCACCCCTCCACTTT. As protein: CASSLAGGSYNSPLHF.

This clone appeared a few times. CDR3 sequence: CASRTGGGGYGYTF. In nucleotides, the CDR3 is TGTGCCAGCAGAACTGGGGGCGGAGGGTACGGCTACACCTTC. V is TRBV6-5 and J is TRBJ1-2; D is possibly TRBD1 (6 bases). The length of the CDR3 is 14 residues. Trimming cost V 6 bases and J 8 bases, with 19 bases left between them. Germline CDR1 MNHEY, CDR2 SVGAGI.

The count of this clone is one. CDR3 in DNA: TGCGCCAGCAGCTTGACCCGATGGAGGGGCAGAACGAACACCGGGGAGCTGTTTTTT. Residues: CASSLTRWRGRTNTGELFF. The chain joins TRBV5-1 to TRBJ2-2; D is possibly TRBD2 (6 bases). V dropped 1 base and J dropped 0 bases, with 19 bases sitting between them. The CDR3 has 19 amino acids. Germline assignment: CDR1 SGHRS and CDR2 YFSETQ.

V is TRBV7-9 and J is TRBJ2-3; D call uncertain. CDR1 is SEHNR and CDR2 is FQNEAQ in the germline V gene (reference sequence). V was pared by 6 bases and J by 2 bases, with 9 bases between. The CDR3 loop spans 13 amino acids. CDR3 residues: CASRPLFTDTQYF. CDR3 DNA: TGTGCCAGCAGGCCTCTTTTCACAGATACGCAGTATTTT.

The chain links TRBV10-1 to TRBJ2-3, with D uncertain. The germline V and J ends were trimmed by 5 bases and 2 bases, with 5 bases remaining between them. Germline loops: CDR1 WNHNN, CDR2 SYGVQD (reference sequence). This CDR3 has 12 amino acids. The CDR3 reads CASSSDTDTQYF. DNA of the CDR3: TGCGCCAGCAGTTCCGACACAGATACGCAGTATTTT.

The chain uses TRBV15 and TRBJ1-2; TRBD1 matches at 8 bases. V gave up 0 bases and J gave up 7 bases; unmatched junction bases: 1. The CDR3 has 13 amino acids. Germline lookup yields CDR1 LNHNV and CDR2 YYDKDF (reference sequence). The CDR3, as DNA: TGTGCCACCAGCAGAGAGACAGGGGCTGGCTACACCTTC. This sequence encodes CATSRETGAGYTF.

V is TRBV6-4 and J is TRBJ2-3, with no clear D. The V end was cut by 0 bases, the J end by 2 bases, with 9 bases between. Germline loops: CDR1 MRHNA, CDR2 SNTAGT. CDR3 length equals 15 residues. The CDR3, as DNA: TGTGCCAGCAGTGACTCGAGCCCCTACACAGATACGCAGTATTTT. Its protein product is CASSDSSPYTDTQYF.

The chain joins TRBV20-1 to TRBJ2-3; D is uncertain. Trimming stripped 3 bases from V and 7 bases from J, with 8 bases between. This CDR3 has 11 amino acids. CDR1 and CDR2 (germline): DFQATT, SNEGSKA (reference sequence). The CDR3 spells CSARTGNTQYF. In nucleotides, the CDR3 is TGCAGTGCTAGGACTGGCAATACGCAGTATTTT.

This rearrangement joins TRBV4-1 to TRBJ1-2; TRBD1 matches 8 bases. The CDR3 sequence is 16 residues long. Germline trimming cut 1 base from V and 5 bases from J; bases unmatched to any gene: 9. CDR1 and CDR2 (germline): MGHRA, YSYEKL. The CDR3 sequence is CASSQGQGASQYGYTF. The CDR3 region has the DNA TGCGCCAGCAGCCAAGGTCAGGGGGCGTCGCAGTATGGCTACACCTTC.

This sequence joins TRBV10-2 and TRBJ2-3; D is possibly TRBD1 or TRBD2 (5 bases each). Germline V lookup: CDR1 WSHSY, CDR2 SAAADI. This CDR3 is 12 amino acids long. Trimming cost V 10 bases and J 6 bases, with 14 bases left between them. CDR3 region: CATGQGTDTQYF. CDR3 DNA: TGCGCCACGGGGCAGGGAACCGATACGCAGTATTTT.

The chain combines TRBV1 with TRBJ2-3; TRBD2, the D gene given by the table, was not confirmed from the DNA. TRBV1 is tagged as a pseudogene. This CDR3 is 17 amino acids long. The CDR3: CTSSPWPQRESTDTQYF. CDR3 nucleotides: TGCACCAGCAGCCCCTGGCCCCAGCGGGAGAGCACAGATACGCAGTATTTT.

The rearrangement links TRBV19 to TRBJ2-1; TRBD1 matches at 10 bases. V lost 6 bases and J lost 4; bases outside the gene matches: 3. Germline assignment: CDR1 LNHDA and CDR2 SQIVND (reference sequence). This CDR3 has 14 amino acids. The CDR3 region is CASRPGQGYNEQFF. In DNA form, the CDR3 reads TGTGCCAGTAGACCGGGACAGGGGTACAATGAGCAGTTCTTC. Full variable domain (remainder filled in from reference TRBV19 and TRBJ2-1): DGGITQSPKYLFRKEGQNVTLSCEQNLNHDAMYWYRQDPGQGLRLIYYSQIVNDFQKGDIAEGYSVSREKKESFPLTVTSAQKNPTAFYLCASRPGQGYNEQFFGPGTRLTVL.

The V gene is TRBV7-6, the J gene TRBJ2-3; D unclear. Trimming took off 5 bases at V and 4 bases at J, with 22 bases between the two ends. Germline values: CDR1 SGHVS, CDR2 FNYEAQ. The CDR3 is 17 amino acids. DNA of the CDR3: TGTGCCAGCAGCCCGAGTAGGGCCCTCGGAGCCCCAGATACGCAGTATTTT. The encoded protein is CASSPSRALGAPDTQYF.

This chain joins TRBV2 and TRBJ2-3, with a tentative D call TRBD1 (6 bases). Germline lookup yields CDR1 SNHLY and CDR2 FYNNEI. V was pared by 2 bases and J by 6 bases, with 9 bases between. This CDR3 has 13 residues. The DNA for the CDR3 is TGTGCCAGCAGTGAATTTAGGGGGGATACGCAGTATTTT. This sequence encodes CASSEFRGDTQYF.

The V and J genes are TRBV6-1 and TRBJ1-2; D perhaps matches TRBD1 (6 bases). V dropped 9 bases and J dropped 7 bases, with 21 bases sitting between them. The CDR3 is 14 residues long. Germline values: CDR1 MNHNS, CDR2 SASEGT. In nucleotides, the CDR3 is TGTGCCAGTCCCCGTGGGGACATCCGACTTGGCTACACCTTC. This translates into CASPRGDIRLGYTF.

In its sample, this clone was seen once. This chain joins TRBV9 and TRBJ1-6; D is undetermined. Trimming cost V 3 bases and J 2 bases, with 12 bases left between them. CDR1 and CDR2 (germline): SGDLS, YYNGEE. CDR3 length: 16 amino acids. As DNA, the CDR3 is TGTGCCAGCAGCGCTAGAGGGAGGGCCTATAATTCACCCCTCCACTTT. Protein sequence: CASSARGRAYNSPLHF.

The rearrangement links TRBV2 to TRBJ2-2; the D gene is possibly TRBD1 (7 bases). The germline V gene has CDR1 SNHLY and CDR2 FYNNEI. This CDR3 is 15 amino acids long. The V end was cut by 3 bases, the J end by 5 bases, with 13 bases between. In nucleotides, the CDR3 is TGTGCCAGCAGTGACCGGTCAGGGGGGACCGGGGAGCTGTTTTTT. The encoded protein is CASSDRSGGTGELFF.

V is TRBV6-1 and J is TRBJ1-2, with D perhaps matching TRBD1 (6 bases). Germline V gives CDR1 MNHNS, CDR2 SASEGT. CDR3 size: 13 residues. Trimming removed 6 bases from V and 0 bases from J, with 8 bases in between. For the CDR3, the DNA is TGTGCCAGCAGGAGGACAGCTAACTATGGCTACACCTTC. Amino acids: CASRRTANYGYTF.

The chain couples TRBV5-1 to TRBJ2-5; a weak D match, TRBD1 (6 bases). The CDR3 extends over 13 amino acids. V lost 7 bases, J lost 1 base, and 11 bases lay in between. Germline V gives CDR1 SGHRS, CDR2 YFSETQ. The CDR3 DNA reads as TGCGCCAGCGGAAAACAGGGCCAAGAGACCCAGTACTTC. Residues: CASGKQGQETQYF.

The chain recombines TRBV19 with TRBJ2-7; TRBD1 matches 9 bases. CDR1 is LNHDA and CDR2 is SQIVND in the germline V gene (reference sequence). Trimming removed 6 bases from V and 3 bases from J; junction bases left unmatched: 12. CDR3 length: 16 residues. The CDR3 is CASRGQGSSTYYEQYF. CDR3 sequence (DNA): TGTGCCAGTAGGGGACAGGGATCCAGTACTTACTACGAGCAGTACTTC.

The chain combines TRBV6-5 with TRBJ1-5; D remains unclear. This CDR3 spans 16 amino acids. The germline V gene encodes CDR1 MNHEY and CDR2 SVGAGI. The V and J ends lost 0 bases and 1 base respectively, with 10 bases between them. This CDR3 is CASSYSRRGSNQPQHF. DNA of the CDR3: TGTGCCAGCAGTTACTCGAGGCGTGGGAGCAATCAGCCCCAGCATTTT.

CDR3 amino acids: CAITGRNTGELFF. The CDR3 DNA reads as TGTGCCATCACCGGGAGGAACACCGGGGAGCTGTTTTTT. The chain uses TRBV28 and TRBJ2-2, with D possibly TRBD2 on 6 matching bases. The CDR3 loop spans 13 amino acids. CDR1 MDHEN and CDR2 SYDVKM come from the germline V gene. V was shortened by 10 bases and J by 1 base, with 10 bases between the two germline ends.

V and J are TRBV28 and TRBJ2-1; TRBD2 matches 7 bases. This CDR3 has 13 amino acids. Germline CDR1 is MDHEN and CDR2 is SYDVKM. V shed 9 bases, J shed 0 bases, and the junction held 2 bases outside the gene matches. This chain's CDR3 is CASGEGSYNEQFF. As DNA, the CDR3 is TGTGCCAGTGGGGAGGGCTCCTACAATGAGCAGTTCTTC.

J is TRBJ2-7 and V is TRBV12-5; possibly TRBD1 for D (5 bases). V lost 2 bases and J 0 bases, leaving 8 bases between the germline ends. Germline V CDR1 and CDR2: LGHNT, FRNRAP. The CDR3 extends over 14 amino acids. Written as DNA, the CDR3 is TGTGCTAGTGGTTTGAGGGGCCTCTCCTACGAGCAGTACTTC. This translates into CASGLRGLSYEQYF.

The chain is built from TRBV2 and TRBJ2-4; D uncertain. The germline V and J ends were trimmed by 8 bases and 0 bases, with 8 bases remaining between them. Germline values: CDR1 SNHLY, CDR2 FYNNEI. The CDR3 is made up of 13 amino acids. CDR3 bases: TGTGCCAGCGGAGATCTAGCCAAAAACATTCAGTACTTC. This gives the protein CASGDLAKNIQYF.

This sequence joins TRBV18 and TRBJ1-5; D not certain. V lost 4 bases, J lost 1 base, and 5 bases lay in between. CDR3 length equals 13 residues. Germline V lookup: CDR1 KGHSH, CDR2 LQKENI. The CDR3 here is CASSQASNQPQHF. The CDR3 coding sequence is TGTGCCAGCTCACAAGCCAGCAATCAGCCCCAGCATTTT.

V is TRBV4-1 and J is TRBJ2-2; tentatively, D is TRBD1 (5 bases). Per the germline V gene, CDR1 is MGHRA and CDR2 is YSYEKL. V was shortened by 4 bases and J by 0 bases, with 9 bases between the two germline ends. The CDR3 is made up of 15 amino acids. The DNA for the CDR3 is TGCGCCAGCAGCCGATCAGGGTCGAACACCGGGGAGCTGTTTTTT. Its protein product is CASSRSGSNTGELFF.

For the CDR3, the DNA is TGTGCCAGCAGCCCCCAAGGGACAGGGCAGACAGATACGCAGTATTTT. This codes for CASSPQGTGQTDTQYF. The chain is built from TRBV28 and TRBJ2-3, with 9 bases aligning to TRBD1. The germline V gene has CDR1 MDHEN and CDR2 SYDVKM. With 6 bases clipped from V and 3 bases from J, the junction kept 10 bases outside the gene matches. There are 16 residues in the CDR3.